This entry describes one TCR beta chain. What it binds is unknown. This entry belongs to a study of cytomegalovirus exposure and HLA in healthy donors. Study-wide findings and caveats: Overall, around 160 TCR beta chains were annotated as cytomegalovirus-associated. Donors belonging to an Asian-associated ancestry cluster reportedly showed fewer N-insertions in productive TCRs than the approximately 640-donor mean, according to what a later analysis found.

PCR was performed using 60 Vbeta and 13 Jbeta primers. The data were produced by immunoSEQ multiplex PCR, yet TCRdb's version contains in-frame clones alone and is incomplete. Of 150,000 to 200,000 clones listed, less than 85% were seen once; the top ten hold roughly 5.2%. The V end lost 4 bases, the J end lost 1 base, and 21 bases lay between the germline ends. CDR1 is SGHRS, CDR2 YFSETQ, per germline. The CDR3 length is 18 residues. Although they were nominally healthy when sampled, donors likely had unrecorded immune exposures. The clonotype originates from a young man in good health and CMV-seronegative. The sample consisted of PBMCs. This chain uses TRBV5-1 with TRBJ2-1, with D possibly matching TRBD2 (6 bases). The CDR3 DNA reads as TGCGCCAGCAGCCCCCCCACGCTGGAGCGGGCGTCCTACAATGAGCAGTTCTTC. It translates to CASSPPTLERASYNEQFF.